The 3 T cell receptor beta chains given below trace back to one sample, sequenced in a study of cytomegalovirus exposure and HLA in healthy donors. Researchers ran the PCR with 60 Vbeta and 13 Jbeta primers. Assay used: immunoSEQ multiplex PCR; TCRdb lists only in-frame clones, some missing. Here the sample spans under 200,000 clones, 75% being singletons. Sequencing was carried out using PBMCs. The receptor source for this set is a male donor in good health and CMV-seronegative.

The chain uses TRBV4-2 and TRBJ1-1; maybe TRBD1 (6 bases). V gave up 0 bases and J gave up 4 bases, with 27 bases separating them. There are 20 residues in the CDR3. The germline CDR1 and CDR2 sequences are LGHNA and YNFKEQ. CDR3 residues: CASSQDGPGEFRMRTTEAFF. In DNA, the CDR3 is TGTGCCAGCAGCCAAGATGGGCCAGGGGAGTTCCGGATGAGGACCACTGAAGCTTTCTTT.

J is TRBJ2-5 and V is TRBV28, with 15 positions matching TRBD2. The assigned J gene may be wrong: the sequence end matches TRBJ2-7 better. CDR3 length: 18 residues. Germline CDR1 MDHEN, CDR2 SYDVKM. DNA of the CDR3: TGTGCCAGCAGTGGACCGGGACTAGCGGGAGGAAGGGTTTACGAGCAGTACTTC. Its translation is CASSGPGLAGGRVYEQYF.

The gene calls are TRBV9 and TRBJ2-6; D may be TRBD2 (5 bases). The CDR3 covers 19 residues. Trimming left V 0 bases short and J 2 bases short, with 18 bases between. The V gene's germline CDR1 is SGDLS and CDR2 YYNGEE. CDR3 protein: CASSVAGVFPFPGANVLTF. The CDR3 DNA reads TGTGCCAGCAGCGTAGCCGGGGTTTTCCCTTTCCCTGGGGCCAACGTCCTGACTTTC.